This T cell receptor (beta chain) derives from a study of intratumoral heterogeneity in liver cancer. Looking at the study overall: The median patient age was approximately 63 years, and most were male.

Study-wide findings and caveats: A noted limitation was under-sampling of tumor-infiltrating lymphocytes.

V lost 0 bases and J 2 bases, leaving 9 bases between the germline ends. The germline gives CDR1 SGHRS, CDR2 YFSETQ. The CDR3 spans 15 residues. With regard to this clone: Its target is not known.

Clones were read by immunoSEQ multiplex PCR, and TCRdb kept only the in-frame ones, dropping some. The repertoire holds roughly 5,700 clones, with around 68% as singletons. Sampled areas showed no macroscopic necrosis or hemorrhage. The sequencing here drew on tumor-adjacent normal tissue, taken before any cancer treatment. The chain recombines TRBV5-1 with TRBJ2-1, with D unresolved. The source of this sequence is a man aged 65 to 85 with hepatocellular carcinoma. The CDR3 here is CASSLAPGTYNEQFF. In nucleotides, the CDR3 is TGCGCCAGCAGCTTGGCTCCAGGAACCTACAATGAGCAGTTCTTC.